What follows describes a single T cell receptor (beta chain). The data were taken from a study of blood T cell repertoires in COVID-19. The CDR3 is 13 residues long. V lost 5 bases and J lost 3, with 10 bases in between. The data were produced by immunoSEQ multiplex PCR, yet TCRdb's version contains in-frame clones alone and is incomplete. The data hold about 270,000 clones, with 85% to 90% observed a single time. The gene calls are TRBV12-3 or TRBV12-4 and TRBJ1-1; the D gene is possibly TRBD1 (5 bases). The material sequenced was PBMCs or T cells enriched from blood (not recorded which). This TCR was sampled from a woman aged 18-29 years who had recovered from COVID-19. CDR3 DNA: TGTGCCAGCAGTCGACAGATATACACTGAAGCTTTCTTT. Its protein is CASSRQIYTEAFF.